What follows describes a single TCR beta chain. As yet, its antigen is unknown. This record belongs to a study of cytomegalovirus exposure and HLA in healthy donors. This CDR3 is 16 amino acids long. From germline, CDR1 is SEHNR and CDR2 FQNEAQ (reference sequence). Trimming took 0 bases from V and 10 from J; bases not matched to a gene: 12. The primer mix had 60 Vbeta and 13 Jbeta primers. Under the authors' procedure: Approximately 87 million unique TCR beta chains, 9.5 million to 14 million shared, were counted in a later analysis. The method was immunoSEQ multiplex PCR; TCRdb's version includes in-frame clones alone and lacks a portion of them. V and J calls and clone size follow that table, whereas D and trimming were derived from the DNA. The sample comprises 120,000 to 150,000 clones, around 80% of which are singletons, and under 2.5% rests with the top ten. Points from the study as a whole: TRBV6-2, TRBV6-3 and some other V segments were unresolvable in 87-base-pair reads. The authors later found most CMV-associated TCR beta chains appeared HLA-restricted.

The sequenced sample was PBMCs. The TCR comes from a young man in good health and CMV-seronegative. The rearrangement links TRBV7-9 to TRBJ2-3; TRBD2 matches at 8 bases. CDR3 loop: CASSLAFGLASDAQYF. The CDR3 region has the DNA TGTGCCAGCAGCTTAGCGTTCGGACTAGCTTCGGATGCGCAGTATTTT.